This T cell receptor (beta chain) was observed in a study of lymphopenia after photon versus proton radiotherapy (dated by TCRdb to between 2018 and 2021). About the full investigation: In patients with gastrointestinal tumors who developed high-grade lymphopenia, the study compared the immunological effects of photon radiation therapy with those of proton radiation therapy. A cohort of some 22 patients with gastrointestinal tumors who received either photon or proton therapy and subsequently developed lymphopenia was included. The goal of the study was to characterize the differences between the two radiation modalities in how they affect the immune system.

Libraries were built with the immunoSEQ multiplex PCR assay. T cell repertoires were profiled by deep sequencing of rearranged TCR beta loci, alongside multiparametric flow cytometry. The clones in this table, taken by TCRdb from immuneACCESS, are in-frame only. Not every clone is retained; where verified, under half of the shortfall comes from an unresolved V gene, and the cause of the rest is unknown. In all, the sample holds tens of thousands of clones, and just over 90% of those were seen once. Around 2.6% of the sample is in the top ten clones. On this clone itself: The antigen this receptor binds is unknown. Nothing much larger sits one base from this clone, and base qualities are not available.

Beyond this particular receptor, the publication reports: Relative stability during treatment was observed in proton-treated patients, whereas loss of naive T cells and TCR diversity and gain of effector/memory populations were observed in photon-treated patients. Across the cohort, a larger post-nadir drop in TCR diversity was inversely correlated with overall survival time among patients who died. The survival association was assessed only in patients who died, and the authors presented better survival with proton therapy as a possibility rather than a demonstrated result. After the lymphocyte count nadir, repertoires from photon-treated patients showed oligoclonal expansion, particularly of CD8+ Temra cells, and this expansion drove the decline in diversity.

Its CDR3 holds 13 amino acids, cysteine through phenylalanine. Just the 39-base CDR3 DNA is kept, in frame starting at base 1. V gives up 8 bases and J gives up 4 bases, and the segment between their germline ends measures 14 bases. As encoded in the germline V gene, CDR1 is WSHSY while CDR2 is SAAADI. This chain joins TRBV10-2 to TRBJ1-1; the D gene is unclear. Source: peripheral blood, taken from a patient treated with photon-based radiotherapy. The source of this sequence is a woman in her 70s with pancreatic cancer. In nucleotides, the sequence is TGCGCCAGCTTCACCTCATGGCTCACTGAAGCTTTCTTT. Translation gives CASFTSWLTEAFF.